Below are 15 T cell receptor beta chains sequenced from a single sample in a study of tumor and adjacent non-tumor tissue in lung cancer. A modified ARM-PCR protocol with three rounds of nested PCR amplified TCRbeta. Via MiXCR, TCRdb re-called the multiplex PCR reads, giving one row per CDR3 protein. The data contain about 110,000 distinct CDR3 sequences, around 57% of them singletons. No cell sorting was done before RNA was extracted from the tissue. More than 3 cm separated this lung sample from the edge of the tumor. The sequencing input was distant non-tumor lung tissue. The source of these receptors is a man aged 55 to 70 with non-small cell lung cancer.

A few counts support this clonotype. This may arise from a read error, as a much more abundant clone is one base away. This chain joins TRBV4-1 and TRBJ2-5; D gene unclear. Per the germline V gene, CDR1 is MGHRA and CDR2 is YSYEKL. Trimming stripped 3 bases from V and 4 bases from J, with 12 bases between. The CDR3 spans 14 residues. The CDR3 DNA follows: TGCGCCAGCAGCCAGAATAGAGGTTTAGAGACCCAGTACTTC. Protein product: CASSQNRGLETQYF.

Turning to this clonotype: A much larger clone differs from this one at a single base, so this may be a read error. The V call is TRBV7-8, the J call TRBJ2-1; 8 bases fit TRBD1. The CDR3 is 17 residues long. From germline, CDR1 is SGHVS and CDR2 FQNEAQ. The CDR3 sequence: CASNLVGGQGAPHEQFF. In DNA form, the CDR3 reads TGTGCCAGCAACTTAGTAGGTGGGCAGGGGGCGCCTCATGAGCAGTTCTTC.

The chain uses TRBV6-1 and TRBJ2-1; tentatively, D is TRBD1 (7 bases). V was pared by 6 bases and J by 9 bases, with 21 bases between. CDR3 length equals 15 residues. Germline assignment: CDR1 MNHNS and CDR2 SASEGT. The CDR3 DNA reads as TGTGCCAGCAGCGATCCCGGGGCAGGGGGAGGTGAGCAGTTCTTC. This encodes CASSDPGAGGGEQFF.

Of note for this clonotype: As the CDR3 is not closed by the conserved phenylalanine or tryptophan, this likely results from a read error. No DNA is shown, since the ends of the CDR3 on it are uncertain; the CDR3 is the one TCRdb lists. J is TRBJ2-1 and V is TRBV11-3; the tabulated D call, TRBD2, remains unverified against the DNA. Germline V gene data show CDR1 as SGHNT and CDR2 as YENEEA. A total of 14 residues make up the CDR3, ends included. The CDR3 reads CASSWEGLANELFI.

This chain connects TRBV25-1 to TRBJ1-2, with 8 bases identical to TRBD1. The junction had 8 bases not matched to a gene; V was cut back by 4 bases and J by 7 bases. The germline CDR1 and CDR2 sequences are MGHDK and SYGVNS. The CDR3 has 14 residues. The CDR3 loop is CASSGNKQGGGYTF. CDR3 DNA: TGTGCCAGCAGTGGAAATAAACAGGGGGGTGGCTACACCTTC.

The chain is built from TRBV4-1 and TRBJ2-4, with TRBD1 matching 10 bases. J lost 12 bases, V lost 2 bases, and 16 bases had no gene match. This CDR3 has 17 residues. In germline, CDR1 is MGHRA, CDR2 YSYEKL. CDR3 sequence: CASSQTRTGGPVDTQYF. The CDR3 region has the DNA TGCGCCAGCAGCCAAACCAGGACAGGGGGTCCCGTCGACACTCAGTACTTC.

This chain connects TRBV6-1 to TRBJ2-7; TRBD1 is a possible D gene (6 bases). The germline gives CDR1 MNHNS, CDR2 SASEGT. The CDR3 totals 16 residues. Trimming took 3 bases from V and 2 from J, leaving 17 bases between them. The DNA of the CDR3 is TGTGCCAGCAGTGACCCTCGGAGAGGGGACACCTACGAGCAGTACTTC. This sequence encodes CASSDPRRGDTYEQYF.

Ten or more counts support this clonotype. This chain joins TRBV7-8 and TRBJ2-7; 8 bases map to TRBD1. Germline V lookup: CDR1 SGHVS, CDR2 FQNEAQ. V dropped 3 bases and J dropped 6; count of bases not matched to a gene: 7. The CDR3 is made up of 14 amino acids. CDR3 coding DNA: TGTGCCAGCAGCTTCCAGGGGGCCGCCTCCGAGCAGTACTTC. It is translated as CASSFQGAASEQYF.

Turning to this clonotype: A much bigger clone sits one base away, suggesting this may be a read error. V is TRBV6-2 or TRBV6-3 and J is TRBJ1-6; TRBD1 might be the D (6 bases). The CDR3 totals 19 residues. The germline V and J ends were trimmed by 11 bases and 0 bases, with 26 bases remaining between them. The germline gives CDR1 MNHEY, CDR2 SVGEGT. In DNA, the CDR3 is TGTGCCGGCACCGAAGCATCATACAGGGCGAGCTCCTATAATTCACCCCTCCACTTT. This gives the protein CAGTEASYRASSYNSPLHF.

A remark on this clonotype: One end of the junction varies from germline; a read error may be responsible. The genes are TRBV4-2 and TRBJ2-2; D might be TRBD1 or TRBD2, each matching 5 bases. Germline loops: CDR1 LGHNA, CDR2 YNFKEQ. This CDR3 contains 16 residues. CDR3 protein: CASSSRGESNTGELFF. CDR3 sequence (DNA): TGCGCCAGCAGCTCGCGAGGGGAGAGCAACACCGGGGAGCTGTTTTTT.

To note about this clonotype: The final CDR3 position lacks the conserved phenylalanine or tryptophan, pointing to a likely read error. The chain links TRBV5-6 to TRBJ2-7; the D gene is possibly TRBD1 (6 bases). Per germline, CDR1 SGHDT and CDR2 YYEEEE. The CDR3 is made up of 14 amino acids. The CDR3 region is CVSSLGEGGYEQYL. CDR3 nucleotide sequence: TGTGTCAGCAGCTTGGGCGAAGGGGGCTACGAGCAGTACCTC.

This chain connects TRBV20-1 to TRBJ1-6, with D perhaps TRBD1 (6 bases). The CDR3 has 14 residues. The ends were cut back, 2 bases at V and 10 bases at J, with 15 bases in the middle. The V gene's germline CDR1 is DFQATT and CDR2 SNEGSKA (reference sequence). The CDR3 here is CSARPTGTGSPLHF. CDR3 DNA: TGCAGTGCTAGACCTACAGGGACCGGGTCACCCCTCCACTTT.

This clonotype was seen many times. The V gene is TRBV12-3 or TRBV12-4, the J gene TRBJ2-1; 7 bases are shared with TRBD1. With V trimmed by 5 bases and J by 4 bases, 2 bases remained unmatched. CDR3 length: 13 amino acids. The CDR3 here is CASSETGYNEQFF. The CDR3 region has the DNA TGTGCCAGCAGTGAGACAGGGTACAATGAGCAGTTCTTC.

Of note for this clonotype: One base away lies a much larger clone, so this may be a sequencing read error. The rearrangement joins TRBV5-1 to TRBJ2-6; D gene ambiguous. Germline V gives CDR1 SGHRS, CDR2 YFSETQ. The length of the CDR3 is 16 residues. The CDR3 DNA is TGCGCCATCAAGTTATCTGGTTCCTCTGGGGTCAACGTCCTGACTTTC. The encoded protein is CAIKLSGSSGVNVLTF. The whole variable domain, remainder taken from reference TRBV5-1 and TRBJ2-6, is KAGVTQTPRYLIKTRGQQVTLSCSPISGHRSVSWYQQTPGQGLQFLFEYFSETQRNKGNFPGRFSGRQFSNSRSEMNVSTLELGDSALYLCAIKLSGSSGVNVLTFGAGSRLTVL.

Note on this clonotype: A much larger clone is a single base away; this may be a read error. V is TRBV7-9 and J is TRBJ2-3; D remains unclear. Germline V gives CDR1 SEHNR, CDR2 FQNEAQ (reference sequence). There are 13 residues in the CDR3. The DNA for the CDR3 is TGTGTCAGCAGCCCCCTAAACACAGATACGCAGTATTTT. It translates to CVSSPLNTDTQYF.